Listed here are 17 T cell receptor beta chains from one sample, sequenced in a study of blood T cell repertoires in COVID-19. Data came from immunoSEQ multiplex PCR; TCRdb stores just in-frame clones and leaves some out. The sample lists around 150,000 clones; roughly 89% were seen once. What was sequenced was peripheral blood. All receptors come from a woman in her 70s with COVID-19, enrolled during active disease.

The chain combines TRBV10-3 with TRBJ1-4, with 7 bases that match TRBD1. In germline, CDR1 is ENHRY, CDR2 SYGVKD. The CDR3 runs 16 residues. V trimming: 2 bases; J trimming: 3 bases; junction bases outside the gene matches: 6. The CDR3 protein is CAISENPGTANEKLFF. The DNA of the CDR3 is TGTGCCATCAGTGAGAACCCCGGGACAGCTAATGAAAAACTGTTTTTT.

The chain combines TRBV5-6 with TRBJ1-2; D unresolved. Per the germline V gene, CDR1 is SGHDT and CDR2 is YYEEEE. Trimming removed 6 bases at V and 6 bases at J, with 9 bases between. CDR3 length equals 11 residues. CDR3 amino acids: CASNLRDGYTF. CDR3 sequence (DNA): TGTGCCAGCAATCTACGGGATGGCTACACCTTC.

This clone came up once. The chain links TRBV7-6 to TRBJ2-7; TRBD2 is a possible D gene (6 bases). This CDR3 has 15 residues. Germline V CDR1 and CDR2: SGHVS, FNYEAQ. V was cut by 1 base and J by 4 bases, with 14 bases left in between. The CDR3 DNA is TGTGCCAGCAGCTTAGGGGCAGGGAGGCAGTACGAGCAGTACTTC. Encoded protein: CASSLGAGRQYEQYF.

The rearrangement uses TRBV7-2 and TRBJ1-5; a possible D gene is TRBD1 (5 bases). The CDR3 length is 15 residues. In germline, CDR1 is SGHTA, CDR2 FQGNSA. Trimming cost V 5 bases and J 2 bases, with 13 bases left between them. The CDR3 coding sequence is TGTGCCAGCAGCAAAGACGGAGGGGGCAATCAGCCCCAGCATTTT. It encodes CASSKDGGGNQPQHF.

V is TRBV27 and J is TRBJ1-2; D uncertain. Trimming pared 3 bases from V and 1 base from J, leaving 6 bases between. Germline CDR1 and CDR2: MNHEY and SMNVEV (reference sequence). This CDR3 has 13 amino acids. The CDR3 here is CASSFYSNYGYTF. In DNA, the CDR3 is TGTGCCAGCAGTTTTTACAGTAACTATGGCTACACCTTC.

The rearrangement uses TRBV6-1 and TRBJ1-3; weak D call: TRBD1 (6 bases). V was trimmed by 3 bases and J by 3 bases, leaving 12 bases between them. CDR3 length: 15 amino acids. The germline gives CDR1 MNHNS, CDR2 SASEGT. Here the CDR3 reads CASSEGGQGGNTIYF. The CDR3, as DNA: TGTGCCAGCAGTGAGGGGGGGCAGGGTGGAAACACCATATATTTT.

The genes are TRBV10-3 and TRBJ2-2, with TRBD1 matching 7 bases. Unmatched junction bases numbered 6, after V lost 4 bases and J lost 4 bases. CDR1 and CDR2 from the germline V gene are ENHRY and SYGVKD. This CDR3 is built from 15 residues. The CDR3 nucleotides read TGTGCCATCAGTGTGGGGACAGCGACCACCGGGGAGCTGTTTTTT. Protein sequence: CAISVGTATTGELFF.

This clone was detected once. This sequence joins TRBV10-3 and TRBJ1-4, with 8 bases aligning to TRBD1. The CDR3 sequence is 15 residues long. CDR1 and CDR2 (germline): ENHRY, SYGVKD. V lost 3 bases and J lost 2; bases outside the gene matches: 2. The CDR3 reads CAISDRGLTNEKLFF. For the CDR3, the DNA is TGTGCCATCAGTGACAGGGGGCTGACTAATGAAAAACTGTTTTTT.

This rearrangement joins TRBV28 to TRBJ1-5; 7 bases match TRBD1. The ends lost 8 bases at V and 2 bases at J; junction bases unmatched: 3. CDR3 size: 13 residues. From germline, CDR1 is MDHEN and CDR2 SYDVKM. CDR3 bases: TGTGCCAGCTTGGGACAGCGCAATCAGCCCCAGCATTTT. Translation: CASLGQRNQPQHF.

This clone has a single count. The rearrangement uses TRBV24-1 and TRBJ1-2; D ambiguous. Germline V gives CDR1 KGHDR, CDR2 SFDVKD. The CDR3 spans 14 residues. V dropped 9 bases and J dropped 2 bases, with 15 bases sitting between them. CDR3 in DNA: TGTGCCACCCCCGCCCGCAGGAAAAACTATGGCTACACCTTC. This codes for CATPARRKNYGYTF.

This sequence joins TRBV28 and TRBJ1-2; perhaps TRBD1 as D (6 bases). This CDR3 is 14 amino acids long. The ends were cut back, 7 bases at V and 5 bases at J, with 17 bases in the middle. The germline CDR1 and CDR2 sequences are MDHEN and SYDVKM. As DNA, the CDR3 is TGTGCCAGCACCCGGTCAGGGGAGAATTATGGCTACACCTTC. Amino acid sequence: CASTRSGENYGYTF.

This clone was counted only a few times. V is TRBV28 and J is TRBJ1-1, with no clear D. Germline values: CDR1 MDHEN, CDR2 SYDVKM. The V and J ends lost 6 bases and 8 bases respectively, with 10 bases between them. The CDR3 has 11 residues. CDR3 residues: CASRTLWEAFF. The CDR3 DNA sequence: TGTGCCAGCAGGACTCTATGGGAAGCTTTCTTT.

The CDR3 reads CASSARGTGELFF. The CDR3, as DNA: TGTGCCAGCAGCGCCAGGGGCACCGGGGAGCTGTTTTTT. V usage is TRBV7-8 and J usage is TRBJ2-2; D perhaps matches TRBD1 (6 bases). CDR3 size: 13 residues. The germline CDR1 and CDR2 sequences are SGHVS and FQNEAQ. Trimming pared 5 bases from V and 4 bases from J, leaving 8 bases between.

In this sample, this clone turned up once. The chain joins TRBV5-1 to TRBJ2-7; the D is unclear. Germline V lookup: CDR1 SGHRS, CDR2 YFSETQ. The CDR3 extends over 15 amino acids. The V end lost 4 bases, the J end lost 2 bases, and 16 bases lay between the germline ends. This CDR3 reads CASSLLGSYPYEQYF. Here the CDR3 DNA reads TGCGCCAGCAGCCTTTTGGGCAGTTACCCCTACGAGCAGTACTTC.

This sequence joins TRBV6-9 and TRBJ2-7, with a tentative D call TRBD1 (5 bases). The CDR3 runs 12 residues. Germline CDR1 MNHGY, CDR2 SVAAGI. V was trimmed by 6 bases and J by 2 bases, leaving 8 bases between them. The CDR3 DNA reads TGTGCCAGCAGGAAACAGGCCTACGAGCAGTACTTC. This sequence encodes CASRKQAYEQYF.

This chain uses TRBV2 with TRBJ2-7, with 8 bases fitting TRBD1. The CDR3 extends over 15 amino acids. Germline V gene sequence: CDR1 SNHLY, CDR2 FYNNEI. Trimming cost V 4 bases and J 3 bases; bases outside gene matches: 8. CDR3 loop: CASSADRGPDYEQYF. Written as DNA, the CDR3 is TGTGCCAGCAGTGCAGACAGGGGACCAGACTACGAGCAGTACTTC.

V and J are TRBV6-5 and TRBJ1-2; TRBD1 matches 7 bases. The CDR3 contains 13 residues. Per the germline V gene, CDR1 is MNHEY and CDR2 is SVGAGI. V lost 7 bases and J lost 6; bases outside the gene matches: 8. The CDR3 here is CASIPTGTNGYTF. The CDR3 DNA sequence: TGTGCCAGCATTCCGACAGGGACGAATGGCTACACCTTC.